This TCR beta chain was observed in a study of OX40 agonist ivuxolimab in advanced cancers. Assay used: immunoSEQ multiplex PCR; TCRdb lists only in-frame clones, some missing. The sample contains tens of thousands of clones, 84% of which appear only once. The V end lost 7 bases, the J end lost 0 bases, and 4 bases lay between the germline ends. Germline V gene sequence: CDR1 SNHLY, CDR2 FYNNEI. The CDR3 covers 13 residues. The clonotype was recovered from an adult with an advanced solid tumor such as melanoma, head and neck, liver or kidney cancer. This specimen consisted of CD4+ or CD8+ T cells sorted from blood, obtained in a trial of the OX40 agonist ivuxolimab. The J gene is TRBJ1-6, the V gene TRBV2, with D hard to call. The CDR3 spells CASIASYNSPLHF. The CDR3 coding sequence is TGTGCCAGCATCGCCTCCTATAATTCACCCCTCCACTTT.